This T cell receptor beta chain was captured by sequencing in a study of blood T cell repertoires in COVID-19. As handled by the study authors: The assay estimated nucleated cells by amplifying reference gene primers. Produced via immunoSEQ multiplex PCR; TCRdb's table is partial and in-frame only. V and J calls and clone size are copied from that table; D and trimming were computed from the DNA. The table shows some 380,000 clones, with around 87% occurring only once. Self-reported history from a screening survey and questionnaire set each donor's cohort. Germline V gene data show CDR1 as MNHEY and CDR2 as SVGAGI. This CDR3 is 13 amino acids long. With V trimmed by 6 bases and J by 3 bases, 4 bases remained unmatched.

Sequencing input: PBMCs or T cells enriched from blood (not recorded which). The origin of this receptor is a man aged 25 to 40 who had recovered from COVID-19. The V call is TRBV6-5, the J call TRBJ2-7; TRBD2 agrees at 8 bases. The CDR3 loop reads CASRRGTSYEQYF. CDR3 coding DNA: TGTGCCAGCAGGCGAGGGACTAGCTACGAGCAGTACTTC.